The 25 T cell receptor beta chains reported below all come from one sample, sequenced in a study of blood T cells in healthy people across ages. A J-beta primer mix and a sample-barcoded 5' primer were used in a second PCR of roughly 7 to 12 cycles. A single record per CDR3 protein comes from TCRdb applying MiXCR to the 5' RACE reads. Among about 700,000 distinct CDR3 sequences listed, about 34% were seen once. Sequencing was done on a sample of blood. The receptor source for this set is a woman of 80 years or more in good health.

CDR3 DNA sequence: TGCAGTGTTAAGGGGCGGGAGGGGGTTGTCTACGAGCAGTACTTC. Translation gives CSVKGREGVVYEQYF. The chain recombines TRBV20-1 with TRBJ2-7; 9 nucleotides agree with TRBD2. Germline loops: CDR1 DFQATT, CDR2 SNEGSKA (reference sequence). This CDR3 is built from 15 residues. Trimming cost V 7 bases and J 3 bases; bases outside gene matches: 13.

Worth noting for this clonotype: One junction end disagrees with the germline gene, perhaps due to a read error. The V and J genes are TRBV2 and TRBJ2-3, with TRBD2 matching over 11 bases. This CDR3 is built from 15 residues. The V gene's germline CDR1 is SNHLY and CDR2 FYNNEI. CDR3 sequence (DNA): TGTGCCAGCAGTATAGCGGGGGGGCGGACAGCTACGCAGTATTTT. Translated: CASSIAGGRTATQYF.

This clonotype has a count of ten or more. The genes are TRBV5-1 and TRBJ2-7, with a weak D call TRBD1 (6 bases). V dropped 3 bases and J dropped 4 bases, with 14 bases sitting between them. CDR1 SGHRS and CDR2 YFSETQ come from the germline V gene. The CDR3 is made up of 14 amino acids. CDR3 DNA: TGCGCCAGCAGCTGGACGGGACAAAAGTACGAGCAGTACTTC. Encoded protein: CASSWTGQKYEQYF. Full variable domain (outside the CDR3, taken from reference TRBV5-1 and TRBJ2-7): KAGVTQTPRYLIKTRGQQVTLSCSPISGHRSVSWYQQTPGQGLQFLFEYFSETQRNKGNFPGRFSGRQFSNSRSEMNVSTLELGDSALYLCASSWTGQKYEQYFGPGTRLTVT.

This chain joins TRBV5-4 and TRBJ2-5; TRBD1 is a possible D gene (5 bases). CDR1 is SGHNT and CDR2 is YYREEE in the germline V gene (reference sequence). The CDR3 covers 16 residues. The ends were cut back, 4 bases at V and 5 bases at J, with 21 bases in the middle. DNA for the CDR3: TGTGCCAGCAGCCCGAACCCGGCGGTCAGGGTGGAGACCCAGTACTTC. This codes for CASSPNPAVRVETQYF.

The chain is built from TRBV7-9 and TRBJ2-7, with D possibly called TRBD1 or TRBD2 (6 bases each). Germline-derived CDR1 and CDR2 are SEHNR and FQNEAQ (reference sequence). This CDR3 spans 16 amino acids. V lost 4 bases and J 2 bases, leaving 18 bases between the germline ends. CDR3 sequence (DNA): TGTGCCAGCAGCTACTACAGGGCACGCGGGACCTACGAGCAGTACTTC. Amino acids: CASSYYRARGTYEQYF.

This clonotype was counted many times. V usage is TRBV6-5 and J usage is TRBJ2-7; 7 bases fit TRBD2. Per the germline V gene, CDR1 is MNHEY and CDR2 is SVGAGI. Germline trimming cut 6 bases from V and 7 bases from J; bases unmatched to any gene: 9. The CDR3 length is 13 residues. CDR3 protein: CASRGEGNGEQYF. The CDR3 nucleotides read TGTGCCAGCAGGGGGGAGGGGAACGGGGAGCAGTACTTC.

V gene TRBV23-1 combines with J gene TRBJ2-7, with unresolved D. TRBV23-1 has ORF status, its function being uncertain. V dropped 9 bases and J dropped 4 bases, with 19 bases sitting between them. The CDR3 spans 14 residues. In DNA, the CDR3 is TGCGCCAGTGGTCTAACCAGGAGTTCGTACGAGCAGTACTTC. Translation gives CASGLTRSSYEQYF.

In this sample, this clonotype turned up a few times. The rearrangement uses TRBV7-2 and TRBJ1-3, with unresolved D. Germline CDR1 is SGHTA and CDR2 is FQGNSA. The CDR3 has 16 amino acids. Deletions cut 2 bases from V and 2 bases from J, with 13 bases between. CDR3 in DNA: TGTGCCAGCAGCTTATCGGTATCACTTACTGGAAACACCATATATTTT. It specifies CASSLSVSLTGNTIYF.

This clonotype has more than one count but fewer than ten. The chain combines TRBV25-1 with TRBJ1-1; D gene uncertain. Germline V gene data show CDR1 as MGHDK and CDR2 as SYGVNS. V was cut by 3 bases and J by 6 bases, with 14 bases left in between. This CDR3 has 14 residues. This CDR3 is CASSDPASSAEAFF. The DNA for the CDR3 is TGTGCCAGCAGTGACCCTGCTAGTTCGGCTGAAGCTTTCTTT.

This sequence joins TRBV20-1 and TRBJ2-4; no reliable D call. Germline lookup yields CDR1 DFQATT and CDR2 SNEGSKA (reference sequence). The CDR3 length is 15 residues. V was trimmed by 5 bases and J by 9 bases, leaving 23 bases between them. DNA for the CDR3: TGCAGTGCTCCAACGACCAGGAGCATTATTGGCATTCAGTACTTC. Its translation: CSAPTTRSIIGIQYF.

Here the CDR3 reads CASSSPTANLYNEQFF. The CDR3, as DNA: TGTGCCAGCAGCTCACCGACAGCAAACCTCTACAATGAGCAGTTCTTC. The rearrangement uses TRBV11-3 and TRBJ2-1, with D perhaps TRBD1 (5 bases). The CDR3 sequence is 16 residues long. Deletions cut 4 bases from V and 3 bases from J, with 16 bases between. CDR1 SGHNT and CDR2 YENEEA come from the germline V gene. Full variable domain (outside the CDR3, taken from reference TRBV11-3 and TRBJ2-1): EAGVVQSPRYKIIEKKQPVAFWCNPISGHNTLYWYLQNLGQGPELLIRYENEEAVDDSQLPKDRFSAERLKGVDSTLKIQPAELGDSAVYLCASSSPTANLYNEQFFGPGTRLTVL.

To note about this clonotype: This may come from a read error, since a much larger clone is one base off. Since the CDR3 does not end with the conserved phenylalanine or tryptophan, this likely comes from a read error. The V and J genes are TRBV20-1 and TRBJ2-7, with D unclear. CDR1 and CDR2 (germline): DFQATT, SNEGSKA (reference sequence). The CDR3 has 12 amino acids. Here the CDR3 DNA reads TGCAGAGCTGAGGCCGCCTCCTACGAGCAGTACTGC. This encodes CRAEAASYEQYC.

The J gene is TRBJ2-1, the V gene TRBV20-1; D remains ambiguous. Trimming shortened V by 5 bases and J by 8 bases, and 13 bases separated the two germline ends. CDR3 length: 12 amino acids. Germline V CDR1 and CDR2: DFQATT, SNEGSKA (reference sequence). CDR3 in DNA: TGCAGTGCTTCACTGGGAAGGGATGAGCAGTTCTTC. Amino acid sequence: CSASLGRDEQFF.

The chain employs TRBV13 and TRBJ1-3; D unresolved. V was trimmed by 5 bases and J by 6 bases, leaving 5 bases between them. The CDR3 has 11 amino acids. Germline CDR1 reads PRHDT; CDR2 reads FYEKMQ (reference sequence). CDR3 region: CASSRENTIYF. The CDR3 nucleotides are TGTGCCAGCAGCCGAGAAAACACCATATATTTT.

This clonotype showed up many times. A read error is possible here, since a much larger clone lies one base away. The rearrangement joins TRBV20-1 to TRBJ2-5; TRBD2 matches 8 bases. J gave up 11 bases and V 1 base, and 15 bases lay outside the gene matches. The CDR3 totals 15 residues. The V gene's germline CDR1 is DFQATT and CDR2 SNEGSKA (reference sequence). The CDR3 here is CSARAPGRGVDEQYF. The CDR3 coding sequence is TGCAGTGCTAGAGCCCCGGGGCGGGGGGTTGATGAGCAGTACTTC.

In its sample, this clonotype was seen many times. This chain links TRBV7-2 with TRBJ1-1, with a possible D match to TRBD1 (6 bases). Germline CDR1 is SGHTA and CDR2 is FQGNSA. CDR3 size: 17 residues. Trimming took 2 bases from V and 4 from J, leaving 20 bases between them. The CDR3 coding sequence is TGTGCCAGCAGCTTATCTAGTTCAGGGGCTGGGTCCACTGAAGCTTTCTTT. Amino acid sequence: CASSLSSSGAGSTEAFF.

In this sample, this clonotype turned up many times. The genes are TRBV6-6 and TRBJ2-3; possible D gene TRBD2, 6 bases. The germline V gene encodes CDR1 MNHNY and CDR2 SVGAGI (reference sequence). CDR3 length equals 15 residues. Deletions cut 2 bases from V and 1 base from J, with 10 bases between. The CDR3 coding sequence is TGTGCCAGCAGTTACGGTGTAGCGGGCACAGATACGCAGTATTTT. Protein product: CASSYGVAGTDTQYF.

This chain connects TRBV5-8 to TRBJ1-5, with TRBD1 as a possible D gene (5 bases). The CDR3 contains 16 residues. Germline V gene data show CDR1 as SGHTS and CDR2 as YDEGEE. The V end lost 0 bases, the J end lost 0 bases, and 10 bases lay between the germline ends. CDR3 bases: TGTGCCAGCAGCTTGGACCAGGGACCTAGCAATCAGCCCCAGCATTTT. It codes for CASSLDQGPSNQPQHF.

This clonotype was seen repeatedly, ten times or more. The chain has TRBV7-3 and TRBJ2-3; 8 bases match TRBD2. Germline V lookup: CDR1 SGHTA, CDR2 FQGTGA. V shed 4 bases, J shed 0 bases, and the junction held 3 bases outside the gene matches. CDR3 length: 15 amino acids. The CDR3 bases are TGTGCCAGCAGCTCGGGACTAGTTAGCACAGATACGCAGTATTTT. The encoded protein is CASSSGLVSTDTQYF.

In its sample, this clonotype was seen a few times. The chain has TRBV15 and TRBJ2-2; 9 positions agree with TRBD1. Germline assignment: CDR1 LNHNV and CDR2 YYDKDF (reference sequence). The CDR3 runs 19 residues. The V segment lost 1 base and the J segment 4 bases; nucleotides outside the gene matches: 13. CDR3 protein: CATSRVGTGMSQGTGELFF. The CDR3 bases are TGTGCCACCAGCAGAGTAGGGACAGGGATGTCGCAGGGCACCGGGGAGCTGTTTTTT.

This clonotype was recorded only once. This rearrangement joins TRBV5-1 to TRBJ1-1; D might be TRBD1 (6 bases). The CDR3 totals 17 residues. The V gene lost 0 bases and the J gene lost 0 bases, with 15 bases spanning the gap. From germline, CDR1 is SGHRS and CDR2 YFSETQ. This chain's CDR3 is CASSLAVTGRMNTEAFF. CDR3 nucleotides: TGCGCCAGCAGCTTGGCCGTCACAGGGAGGATGAACACTGAAGCTTTCTTT.

In regard to this clonotype: A much larger clone lies one base from this, so it may be a read error. V is TRBV5-6 and J is TRBJ1-5, with a tentative D call TRBD1 (5 bases). The CDR3 spans 14 residues. Germline V gene lookup returns CDR1 SGHDT and CDR2 YYEEEE. In DNA form, the CDR3 reads TGTGCCAGCAGCTTGAGGCAGGGATATCAGCCCCGGCATTTT. Protein product: CASSLRQGYQPRHF.

V gene TRBV6-6 combines with J gene TRBJ2-4, with 7 bases aligning to TRBD1. The J call may not be correct, given that the DNA end is closer to TRBJ2-7. Germline CDR1 reads MNHNY; CDR2 reads SVGAGI (reference sequence). This CDR3 contains 17 residues. The DNA of the CDR3 is TGTGCCAGCACAAAAGCAGGGGGTGGGCTAGGGTACTACGAGCAGTACTTC. Encoded protein: CASTKAGGGLGYYEQYF.

This clonotype was observed a handful of times. The chain has TRBV28 and TRBJ1-6; perhaps TRBD1 as D (6 bases). This CDR3 has 15 amino acids. The ends were cut back, 5 bases at V and 10 bases at J, with 18 bases in the middle. The germline V gene encodes CDR1 MDHEN and CDR2 SYDVKM. The DNA of the CDR3 is TGTGCCAGCAGTCCACCAACAGGGAACCGATCACCCCTCCACTTT. Its translation: CASSPPTGNRSPLHF.

This clonotype was picked up a small number of times. This chain links TRBV5-6 with TRBJ1-6; TRBD1 agrees at 7 bases. The junction had 5 bases not matched to a gene; V was cut back by 4 bases and J by 4 bases. CDR3 length equals 15 residues. Germline CDR1 reads SGHDT; CDR2 reads YYEEEE. The CDR3 DNA follows: TGTGCCAGCAGCGGTGAGACAGGGTATAATTCACCCCTCCACTTT. It yields the protein CASSGETGYNSPLHF.